These T cell receptor beta chains were read from a single sample in a study of T cells in Graves' hyperthyroidism and ophthalmopathy. TCRdb reanalysed the multiplex PCR reads using MiXCR and keeps one entry per CDR3 protein. The data hold 95,000 to 100,000 distinct CDR3 sequences, with about 51% observed a single time. The sample taken for sequencing was blood. The receptors stem from a woman aged 40-49 years with Graves' hyperthyroidism. Both conserved end residues are part of each CDR3. A D gene is named only where the DNA matches it firmly. Clone size appears in some rows only: once, few, many, or a class for an expanded clone.

V gene	D gene	CDR3 length	J gene	clone size	CDR3 DNA	CDR3 protein
TRBV7-9	TRBD1	16	TRBJ1-1	few	TGTGCCAGCAGCTCCTTCTCCAGGGGGAAGAACACTGAAGCTTTCTTT	CASSSFSRGKNTEAFF
TRBV20-1	NA	14	TRBJ1-1	many	TGCAGTGCTAGAGATATCCAGACCATGCTTGAAGCTTTCTTT	CSARDIQTMLEAFF
TRBV7-3	NA	13	TRBJ1-1	NA	TGTGCCAGCAGCCGCACTTTGAACACTGAAGCTTTCTTT	CASSRTLNTEAFF
TRBV15	NA	13	TRBJ2-7	NA	TGTGCCACCAGCAGCGAAGGGCTTTACGAGCAGTACTTC	CATSSEGLYEQYF
TRBV11-2	NA	13	TRBJ2-7	NA	TGTGCCAGCCAAGTTGGGAGATCCTACGAGCAGTACTTC	CASQVGRSYEQYF
TRBV15	NA	15	TRBJ2-6	many	TGTGCCACCAGCCAGGGGGGAACTGGGGCCAACGTCCTGACTTTC	CATSQGGTGANVLTF
TRBV15	NA	14	TRBJ1-6	NA	TGTGCCACCAGCAGAGATCCAGGGTTGGCACCCCTCCACTTT	CATSRDPGLAPLHF
TRBV7-9	NA	11	TRBJ1-2	many	TGTGCCAGCAGAATATTCTATGGCTACACCTTC	CASRIFYGYTF
TRBV5-1	NA	20	TRBJ2-2	once	NA	CASNLCAWSRDRSNTGELFF
TRBV10-3	NA	11	TRBJ1-5	NA	TGTGCCATCAGTGGAGCGGGGCCCCAGCATTTT	CAISGAGPQHF
TRBV7-3	TRBD1	14	TRBJ2-5	NA	TGTGCCAGCAGCTCGACAGGGGGCTATGAGACCCAGTACTTC	CASSSTGGYETQYF
TRBV7-8	TRBD1	14	TRBJ2-7	few	TGTGCCTGGAAGCCGCAAGGGGGCTTTGGCGAGCAGTACTTC	CAWKPQGGFGEQYF
TRBV29-1	NA	11	TRBJ2-5	NA	TGCAGCCAAGTAGGGGTCGAGACCCAGTACTTC	CSQVGVETQYF
TRBV29-1	NA	13	TRBJ2-5	NA	TGCAGCGTTGACGGGTACCAAACGGAGACCCAGTACTTC	CSVDGYQTETQYF
TRBV13	TRBD1	18	TRBJ1-1	NA	TGTGCCAGCAGTTTACGTGTCGGGACAGGGGGCATGAACACTGAAGCTTTCTTT	CASSLRVGTGGMNTEAFF
TRBV7-9	TRBD2	17	TRBJ2-2	many	TGTGCCAGCAGCCCACGTTTCGGCGGGAGGGCCACCGGGGAGCTGTTTTTT	CASSPRFGGRATGELFF
TRBV2	NA	15	TRBJ1-2	NA	TGTGCCAGCAGAATGAGCTACGAGCAGGTTCTCGGCTACACCTTC	CASRMSYEQVLGYTF
TRBV5-1	NA	11	TRBJ2-5	medium-sized	TGCGCCAGCAGCGGGGCGGAGACCCAGTACTTC	CASSGAETQYF
TRBV10-3	TRBD1	16	TRBJ1-5	NA	TGTGCCATCAGTGAGTGGGGGACAGGTAGCAATCAGCCCCAGCATTTT	CAISEWGTGSNQPQHF
TRBV7-6	TRBD2	15	TRBJ2-5	NA	TGTGCCAGCAGCCCCTTTCGTGGCGGGAGTGAGACCCAGTACTTC	CASSPFRGGSETQYF
TRBV28	NA	19	TRBJ2-7	few	TGTGCCAGCAGTTTATGCCGTTTGGGGTGGGCAGCCCCTACCTACGAGCAGTACTTC	CASSLCRLGWAAPTYEQYF
TRBV2	NA	11	TRBJ2-2	NA	TGTGCCAGCAGCCGATCCGGGGAGCTGTTTTTT	CASSRSGELFF
TRBV29-1	NA	14	TRBJ1-2	NA	TGCAGCGTAGGAGAAGCACTAAATAACTATGGCTACACCTTC	CSVGEALNNYGYTF
TRBV10-3	NA	14	TRBJ2-7	NA	TGTGCCACCGTGCCGGGTGCGACATCCTACGAGCAGTACTTC	CATVPGATSYEQYF
TRBV2	TRBD1	15	TRBJ2-2	many	TGTGCCAGCGGGGGTCGGGACAGGGGGTCCGGGGAGCTGTTTTTT	CASGGRDRGSGELFF
TRBV10-3	TRBD1	15	TRBJ2-7	NA	TGTGCCATCAGCAGCAGGGGGCAGGGGGCCTACGAGCAGTACTTC	CAISSRGQGAYEQYF
TRBV15	NA	15	TRBJ1-1	NA	TGTGCCACCAGCAGTTACGAGGGAGGAGACACTGAAGCTTTCTTT	CATSSYEGGDTEAFF
TRBV20-1	TRBD2	15	TRBJ2-7	NA	TGCAGTGCTACCCTAGCGGGAGAGCCCCCCTACGAGCAGTACTTC	CSATLAGEPPYEQYF
TRBV29-1	NA	13	TRBJ1-3	many	TGCAGCGTACTAAGGGGTTCTGGAAACACCATATATTTT	CSVLRGSGNTIYF
TRBV6-1	TRBD1	13	TRBJ1-3	NA	TGTGCCAGCAGCTGGACAGGGGGAAACACCATATATTTT	CASSWTGGNTIYF
TRBV18	NA	14	TRBJ1-2	NA	TGTGCCAGCTCACCGGCCAGGGAAAACTATGGCTACACCTTC	CASSPARENYGYTF
TRBV20-1	NA	15	TRBJ2-7	many	TGCAGTGCTAGAGATCTCAGGGTCAACTCCTACGAGCAGTACTTC	CSARDLRVNSYEQYF
TRBV25-1	TRBD1	15	TRBJ1-1	few	TGTGCCAGCAGGGGGACAGGGGTGACAAACACTGAAGCTTTCTTT	CASRGTGVTNTEAFF
TRBV5-1	TRBD1	15	TRBJ1-1	NA	TGCGCCAGCAGCTTCGGACAGGGGGCGGGCACTGAAGCTTTCTTT	CASSFGQGAGTEAFF
TRBV29-1	TRBD2	15	TRBJ2-7	NA	TGCAGCGTTTCGACTAGCGGGAGTCTGAACTACGAGCAGTACTTC	CSVSTSGSLNYEQYF
TRBV29-1	NA	11	TRBJ1-1	few	TGCAGCTTGATGGTGGGCACTGAAGCTTTCTTT	CSLMVGTEAFF
TRBV12-3/TRBV12-4	TRBD1	15	TRBJ2-5	many	TGTGCCAGCAGGCGGGGGACAGGGAGCCAAGAGACCCAGTACTTC	CASRRGTGSQETQYF
TRBV7-2	NA	16	TRBJ2-2	many	TGTGCCAGCACCAAAAACGGGGCGGGCCACACCGGGGAGCTGTTTTTT	CASTKNGAGHTGELFF
TRBV7-2	TRBD2	19	TRBJ2-3	many	TGTGCCAGCAGCCTACTGAGACTAGCGGGAGTAGAGAGCACAGATACGCAGTATTTT	CASSLLRLAGVESTDTQYF
TRBV7-9	NA	16	TRBJ1-1	many	TGTGCCAGCAGCTTCCGACGGGGGGGCGGGAACACTGAAGCTTTCTTT	CASSFRRGGGNTEAFF
TRBV29-1	TRBD1	12	TRBJ1-2	NA	TGCAGCGTTGAACGGGACAGGGGGCTCTACACCTTC	CSVERDRGLYTF
TRBV13	TRBD1	12	TRBJ2-7	many	TGTGCCAGCAGCTTAAGGACAGGGGGGCAGTACTTC	CASSLRTGGQYF
TRBV7-9	TRBD2	17	TRBJ2-7	many	TGTGCCAGCAGCTTATACCCCGGGACTAGCGGACGCTACGAGCAGTACTTC	CASSLYPGTSGRYEQYF
TRBV27	NA	10	TRBJ2-7	NA	TGTGCCAGCAGTTACAGGGAGCGGTACTTC	CASSYRERYF
TRBV2	NA	14	TRBJ1-1	NA	TGTGCCAGCGGCTCTGCGAGGGGGGACACTGGAGCTTTCTTT	CASGSARGDTGAFF
TRBV5-1	NA	12	TRBJ1-5	NA	TGCGCCAGCAGCTTGCAGGGAGGAACCCAGCATTTT	CASSLQGGTQHF
TRBV7-2	NA	11	TRBJ2-7	NA	TGTGCCAGTAGTATCCTGAGGGAGCAGTACTTC	CASSILREQYF
TRBV29-1	TRBD2	15	TRBJ2-3	NA	TGCAGCGTTGTTACCAGGACTAGCGGGAGGTATACGCAGTATTTT	CSVVTRTSGRYTQYF
TRBV18	NA	16	TRBJ1-5	few	TGTGCCAGCTCACCATTGGGGAGAGGTGGCAATCAGCCCCAGCATTTT	CASSPLGRGGNQPQHF
TRBV16	NA	15	TRBJ1-2	many	TGTGCCAGCAGCCAATTCCGGGGGGGAAACTATGGCTACACCTTC	CASSQFRGGNYGYTF
TRBV20-1	NA	14	TRBJ2-7	many	TGCAGTGCTAGAGCTCCTACAGAATCCTACGAGCAGTACTTC	CSARAPTESYEQYF